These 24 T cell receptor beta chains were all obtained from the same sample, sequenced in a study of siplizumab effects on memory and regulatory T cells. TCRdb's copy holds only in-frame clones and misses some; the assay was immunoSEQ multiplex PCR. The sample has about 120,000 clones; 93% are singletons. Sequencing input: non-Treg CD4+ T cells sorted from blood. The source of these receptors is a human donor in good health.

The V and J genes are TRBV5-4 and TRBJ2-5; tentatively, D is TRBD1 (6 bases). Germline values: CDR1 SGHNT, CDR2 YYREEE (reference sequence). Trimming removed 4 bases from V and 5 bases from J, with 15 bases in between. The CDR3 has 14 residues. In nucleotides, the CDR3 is TGTGCCAGCAGCATCTCGACAGGCGGGGAGACCCAGTACTTC. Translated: CASSISTGGETQYF.

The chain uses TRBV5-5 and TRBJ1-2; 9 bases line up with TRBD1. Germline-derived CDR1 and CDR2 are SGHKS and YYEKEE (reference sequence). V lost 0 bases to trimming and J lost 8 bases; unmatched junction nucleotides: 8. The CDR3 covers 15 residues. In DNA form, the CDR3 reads TGTGCCAGCAGCTTGGAGGGACAGGGTCTACCGGGCTACACCTTC. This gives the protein CASSLEGQGLPGYTF. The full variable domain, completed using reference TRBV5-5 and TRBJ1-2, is DAGVTQSPTHLIKTRGQQVTLRCSPISGHKSVSWYQQVLGQGPQFIFQYYEKEERGRGNFPDRFSARQFPNYSSELNVNALLLGDSALYLCASSLEGQGLPGYTFGSGTRLTVV.

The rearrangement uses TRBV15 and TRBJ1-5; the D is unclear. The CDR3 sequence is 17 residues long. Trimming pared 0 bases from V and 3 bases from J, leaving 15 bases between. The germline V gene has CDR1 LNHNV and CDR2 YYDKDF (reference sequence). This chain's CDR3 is CATSRERSSLANQPQHF. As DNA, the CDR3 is TGTGCCACCAGCAGAGAGCGGTCCTCCCTGGCCAATCAGCCCCAGCATTTT.

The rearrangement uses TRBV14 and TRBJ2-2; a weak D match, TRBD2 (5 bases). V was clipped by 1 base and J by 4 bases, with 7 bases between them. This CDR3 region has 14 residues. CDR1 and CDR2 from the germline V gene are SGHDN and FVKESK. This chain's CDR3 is CASSQAGSTGELFF. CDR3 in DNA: TGTGCCAGCAGCCAAGCGGGAAGCACCGGGGAGCTGTTTTTT.

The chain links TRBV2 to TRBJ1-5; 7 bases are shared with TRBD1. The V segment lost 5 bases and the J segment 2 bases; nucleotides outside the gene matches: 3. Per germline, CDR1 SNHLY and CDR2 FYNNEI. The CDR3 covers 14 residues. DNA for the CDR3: TGTGCCAGCAGTCCTGACAGGGGCAATCAGCCCCAGCATTTT. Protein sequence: CASSPDRGNQPQHF. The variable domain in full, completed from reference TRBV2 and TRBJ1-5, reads EPEVTQTPSHQVTQMGQEVILRCVPISNHLYFYWYRQILGQKVEFLVSFYNNEISEKSEIFDDQFSVERPDGSNFTLKIRSTKLEDSAMYFCASSPDRGNQPQHFGDGTRLSIL.

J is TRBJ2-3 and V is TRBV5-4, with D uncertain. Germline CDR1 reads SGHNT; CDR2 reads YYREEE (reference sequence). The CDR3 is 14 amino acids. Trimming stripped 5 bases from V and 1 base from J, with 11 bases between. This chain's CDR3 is CASSSNRGTDTQYF. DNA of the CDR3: TGTGCCAGCAGTTCAAATCGGGGCACAGATACGCAGTATTTT. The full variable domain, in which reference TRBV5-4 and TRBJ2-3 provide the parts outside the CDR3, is ETGVTQSPTHLIKTRGQQVTLRCSSQSGHNTVSWYQQALGQGPQFIFQYYREEENGRGNFPPRFSGLQFPNYSSELNVNALELDDSALYLCASSSNRGTDTQYFGPGTRLTVL.

The CDR3 is CASSLVKGGADTQYF. In DNA, the CDR3 is TGTGCCAGCAGCTTAGTGAAAGGGGGGGCGGATACGCAGTATTTT. The chain couples TRBV7-6 to TRBJ2-3; possibly TRBD2 for D (7 bases). Germline V gene sequence: CDR1 SGHVS, CDR2 FNYEAQ. The CDR3 has 15 residues. V lost 1 base and J 6 bases, leaving 14 bases between the germline ends.

For the CDR3, the DNA is TGCGCCAGCAGCTTGGGGGCGGCGAACTATGGCTACACCTTC. Translating gives CASSLGAANYGYTF. The chain couples TRBV5-1 to TRBJ1-2; no clear D. The V gene lost 0 bases and the J gene lost 2 bases, with 8 bases spanning the gap. CDR3 length: 14 residues. Germline CDR1 reads SGHRS; CDR2 reads YFSETQ.

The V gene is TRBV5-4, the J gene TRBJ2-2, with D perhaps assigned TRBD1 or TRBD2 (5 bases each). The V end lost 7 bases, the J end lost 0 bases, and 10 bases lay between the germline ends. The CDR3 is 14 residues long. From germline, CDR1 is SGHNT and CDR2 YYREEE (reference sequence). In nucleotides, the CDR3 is TGTGCCAGCCTGGGGGAGCCGAACACCGGGGAGCTGTTTTTT. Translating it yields CASLGEPNTGELFF. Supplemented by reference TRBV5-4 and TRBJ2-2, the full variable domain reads ETGVTQSPTHLIKTRGQQVTLRCSSQSGHNTVSWYQQALGQGPQFIFQYYREEENGRGNFPPRFSGLQFPNYSSELNVNALELDDSALYLCASLGEPNTGELFFGEGSRLTVL.

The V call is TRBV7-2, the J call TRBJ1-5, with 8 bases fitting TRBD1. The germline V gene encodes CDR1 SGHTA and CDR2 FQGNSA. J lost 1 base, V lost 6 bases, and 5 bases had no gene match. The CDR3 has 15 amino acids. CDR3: CASSQQGVSNQPQHF. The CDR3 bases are TGTGCCAGCAGTCAACAGGGGGTGAGCAATCAGCCCCAGCATTTT.

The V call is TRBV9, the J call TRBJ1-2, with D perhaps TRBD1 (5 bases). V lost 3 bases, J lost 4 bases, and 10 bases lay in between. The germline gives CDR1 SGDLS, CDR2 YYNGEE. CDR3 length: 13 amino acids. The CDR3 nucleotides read TGTGCCAGCAGCGCATCCGGGGGCTATGGCTACACCTTC. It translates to CASSASGGYGYTF.

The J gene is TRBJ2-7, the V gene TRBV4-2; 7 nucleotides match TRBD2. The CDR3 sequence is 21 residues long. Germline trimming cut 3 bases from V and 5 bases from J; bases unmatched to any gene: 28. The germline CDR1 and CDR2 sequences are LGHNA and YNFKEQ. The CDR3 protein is CASSQERGRGERNPHSDEQYF. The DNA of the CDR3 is TGTGCCAGCAGCCAGGAGCGCGGACGGGGGGAGCGAAATCCCCACTCTGACGAGCAGTACTTC.

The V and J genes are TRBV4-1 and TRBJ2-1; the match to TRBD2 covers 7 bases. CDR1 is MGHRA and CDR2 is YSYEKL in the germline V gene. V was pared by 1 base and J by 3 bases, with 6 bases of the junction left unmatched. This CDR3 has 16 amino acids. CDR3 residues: CASSQVALAVYNEQFF. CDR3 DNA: TGCGCCAGCAGCCAAGTGGCCCTAGCGGTCTACAATGAGCAGTTCTTC.

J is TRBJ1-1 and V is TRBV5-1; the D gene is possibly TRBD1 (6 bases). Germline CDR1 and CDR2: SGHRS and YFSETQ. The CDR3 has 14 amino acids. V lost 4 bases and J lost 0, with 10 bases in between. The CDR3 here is CASSGDNVNTEAFF. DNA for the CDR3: TGCGCCAGCAGCGGGGACAACGTGAACACTGAAGCTTTCTTT.

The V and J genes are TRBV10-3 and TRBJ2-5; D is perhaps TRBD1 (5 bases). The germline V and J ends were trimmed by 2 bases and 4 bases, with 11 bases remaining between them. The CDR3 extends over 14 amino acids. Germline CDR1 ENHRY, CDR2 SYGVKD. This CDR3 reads CAISEVDSGETQYF. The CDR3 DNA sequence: TGTGCCATCAGTGAGGTTGACAGTGGAGAGACCCAGTACTTC.

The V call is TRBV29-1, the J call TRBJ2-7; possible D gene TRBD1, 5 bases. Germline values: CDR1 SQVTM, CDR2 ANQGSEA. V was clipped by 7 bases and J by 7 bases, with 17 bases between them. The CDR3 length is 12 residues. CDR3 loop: CSATRGIGEQYF. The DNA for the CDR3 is TGCAGCGCAACAAGGGGAATAGGGGAGCAGTACTTC.

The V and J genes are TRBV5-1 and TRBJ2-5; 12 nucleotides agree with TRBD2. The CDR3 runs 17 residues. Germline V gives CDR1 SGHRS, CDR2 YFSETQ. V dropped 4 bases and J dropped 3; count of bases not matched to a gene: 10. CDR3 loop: CASSPPLLAGGEETQYF. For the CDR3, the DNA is TGCGCCAGCAGCCCGCCCCTACTAGCGGGGGGCGAAGAGACCCAGTACTTC.

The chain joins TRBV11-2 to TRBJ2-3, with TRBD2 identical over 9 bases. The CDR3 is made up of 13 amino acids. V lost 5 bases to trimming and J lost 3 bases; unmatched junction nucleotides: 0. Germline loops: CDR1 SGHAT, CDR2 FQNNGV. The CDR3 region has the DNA TGTGCCAGCAGCCTAGCGGGGACAGATACGCAGTATTTT. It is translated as CASSLAGTDTQYF.

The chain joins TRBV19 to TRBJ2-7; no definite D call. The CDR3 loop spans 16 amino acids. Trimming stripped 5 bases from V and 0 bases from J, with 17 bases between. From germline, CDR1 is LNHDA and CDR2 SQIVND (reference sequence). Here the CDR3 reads CASSPYPLAASYEQYF. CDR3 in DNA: TGTGCCAGTAGTCCCTACCCCCTGGCAGCCTCCTACGAGCAGTACTTC. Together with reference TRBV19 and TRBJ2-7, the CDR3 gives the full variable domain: DGGITQSPKYLFRKEGQNVTLSCEQNLNHDAMYWYRQDPGQGLRLIYYSQIVNDFQKGDIAEGYSVSREKKESFPLTVTSAQKNPTAFYLCASSPYPLAASYEQYFGPGTRLTVT.

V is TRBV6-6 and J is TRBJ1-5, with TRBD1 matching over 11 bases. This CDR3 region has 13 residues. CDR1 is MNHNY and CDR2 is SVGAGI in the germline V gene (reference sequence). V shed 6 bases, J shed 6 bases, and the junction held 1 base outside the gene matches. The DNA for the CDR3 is TGTGCCAGCAGGGACAGGGGGCTTCAGCCCCAGCATTTT. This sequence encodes CASRDRGLQPQHF.

The CDR3 nucleotides are TGTGCCAGCAGGCGCCCGAGGGTAGGGATTTGGGGCTACACCTTC. This encodes CASRRPRVGIWGYTF. The chain employs TRBV28 and TRBJ1-2; D is undetermined. Trimming left V 6 bases short and J 8 bases short, with 22 bases between. The CDR3 runs to 15 residues. The germline V gene has CDR1 MDHEN and CDR2 SYDVKM.

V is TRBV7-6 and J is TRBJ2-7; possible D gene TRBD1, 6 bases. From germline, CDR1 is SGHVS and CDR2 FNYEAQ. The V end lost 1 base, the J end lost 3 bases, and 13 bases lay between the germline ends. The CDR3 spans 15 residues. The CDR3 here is CASSLEQGIYYEQYF. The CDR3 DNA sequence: TGTGCCAGCAGCTTAGAGCAGGGGATCTACTACGAGCAGTACTTC.

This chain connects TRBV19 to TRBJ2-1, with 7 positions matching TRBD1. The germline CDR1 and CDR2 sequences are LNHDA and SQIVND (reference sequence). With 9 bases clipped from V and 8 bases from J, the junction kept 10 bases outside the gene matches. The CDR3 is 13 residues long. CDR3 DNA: TGTGCCAGCGCCCGACAGGGTATCGATGAGCAGTTCTTC. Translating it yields CASARQGIDEQFF.

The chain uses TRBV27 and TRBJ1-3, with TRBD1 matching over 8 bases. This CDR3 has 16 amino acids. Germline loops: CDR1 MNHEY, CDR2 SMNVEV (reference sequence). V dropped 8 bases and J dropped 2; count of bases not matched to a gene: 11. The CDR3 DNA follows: TGTGCCAGCGGGCAGGGGGCGCGTGATGCTGGAAACACCATATATTTT. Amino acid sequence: CASGQGARDAGNTIYF.